This T cell receptor (beta chain) appears in the sequencing data of a study of shared clonotypes between healthy human individuals. The CDR3 extends over 16 amino acids. Trimming took 0 bases from V and 5 from J, leaving 16 bases between them. Germline V gene data show CDR1 as LGHNA and CDR2 as YSLEER. Overall study results and limits: Large depth notwithstanding, sorted-subset sequencing proved incomplete by rarefaction.

As handled by the study authors: Filtering was not the same, since immunoSEQ gave junction-only sequences without quality scores. Sequenced by immunoSEQ multiplex PCR; TCRdb stores in-frame clones only, minus some. V and J calls plus clone size are reproduced from that table; the DNA served to infer D and trimming. The sample contains about 1 million clones, approximately 70% of which appear only once. Turning to this clone: Its antigen remains unknown.

Sequenced material: memory CD4+ T cells sorted from blood. Subset given: CD45RA-negative fraction. This receptor was identified in a man aged 18 to 29 in good health. The J gene is TRBJ2-5, the V gene TRBV4-3; D ambiguous. The CDR3 loop reads CASSQDRAGPRETQYF. CDR3 DNA sequence: TGCGCCAGCAGCCAAGATAGGGCAGGCCCACGGGAGACCCAGTACTTC.